One sample yielded the 32 T cell receptor beta chains listed below, sequenced in a study of T cells in Graves' hyperthyroidism and ophthalmopathy. Amplification yielded TCR beta CDR3 regions, with RNA transcripts as the source. The HTBI set primed first-round TCR CDR3 RT-PCR. MiXCR, applied by TCRdb to the multiplex PCR reads, yields one record per CDR3 protein. The sample has approximately 360,000 distinct CDR3 sequences; 15% to 19% are singletons. Specimen: blood. These receptors came from a woman in her late teens or twenties with Graves' hyperthyroidism that later progressed to Graves' ophthalmopathy.

This clonotype was recorded a few times. The chain combines TRBV4-1 with TRBJ2-1, with 8 bases aligning to TRBD2. Germline CDR1 and CDR2: MGHRA and YSYEKL. After removal of 1 base from V and 7 bases from J, the junction contained 12 bases not matched to a gene. The CDR3 loop spans 17 amino acids. CDR3 DNA: TGCGCCAGCAGCCAAGCTGTCGGGACGGGGGGGGAAAATGAGCAGTTCTTC. Residues: CASSQAVGTGGENEQFF.

V gene TRBV2 combines with J gene TRBJ1-2, with 8 bases identical to TRBD1. Germline assignment: CDR1 SNHLY and CDR2 FYNNEI. Trimming cost V 6 bases and J 5 bases; bases outside gene matches: 5. The CDR3 extends over 13 amino acids. The CDR3 DNA reads TGTGCCAGCAGGGGACAGGCTGGATATGGCTACACCTTC. Amino acids: CASRGQAGYGYTF.

There are many counts of this clonotype. The rearrangement links TRBV18 to TRBJ2-3; D perhaps matches TRBD2 (6 bases). This CDR3 spans 15 amino acids. Germline CDR1 is KGHSH and CDR2 is LQKENI. The V and J ends lost 5 bases and 2 bases respectively, with 14 bases between them. In DNA form, the CDR3 reads TGTGCCAGCTCAAGTCTAGCGACAGCCACAGATACGCAGTATTTT. Translated: CASSSLATATDTQYF.

This clonotype came up many times. V is TRBV12-3 or TRBV12-4 and J is TRBJ2-1; D remains unclear. The CDR3 is 13 residues long. Between the trimmed V and J ends, which lost 2 bases and 7 bases, there was a span of 9 bases. CDR3 loop: CASSLILSNEQFF. The DNA for the CDR3 is TGTGCCAGCAGTTTAATCCTTTCGAATGAGCAGTTCTTC.

In this sample, this clonotype turned up many times. The rearrangement joins TRBV2 to TRBJ2-3; D not certain. The CDR3 sequence is 12 residues long. Looked up from germline, CDR1 is SNHLY and CDR2 is FYNNEI. Trimming removed 5 bases from V and 7 bases from J, with 10 bases in between. The CDR3 coding sequence is TGTGCCAGCAGTCCTGATTATCATACGCAGTATTTT. Translating it yields CASSPDYHTQYF.

The CDR3: CASSLRGLDDYNEQFF. The CDR3 DNA sequence: TGCGCCAGCAGCCTAAGGGGGCTAGATGACTACAATGAGCAGTTCTTC. The gene calls are TRBV4-1 and TRBJ2-1; 7 bases are a match to TRBD1. The CDR3 loop spans 16 amino acids. V gave up 4 bases and J gave up 3 bases; unmatched junction bases: 9. Germline V gives CDR1 MGHRA, CDR2 YSYEKL.

The J gene is TRBJ1-1, the V gene TRBV6-9, with D unclear. Germline assignment: CDR1 MNHGY and CDR2 SVAAGI. V shed 3 bases and J shed 4 bases, with 15 bases lying between them. This CDR3 comprises 15 residues. The CDR3 region is CASSYMDRPSTEAFF. The DNA of the CDR3 is TGTGCCAGCAGTTACATGGACCGACCGAGCACTGAAGCTTTCTTT.

This clonotype turned up a few times. The germline gene is not matched at one end of the junction; a read error may be the cause. The chain joins TRBV7-9 to TRBJ2-7; 7 nucleotides agree with TRBD2. This CDR3 contains 17 residues. The germline gives CDR1 SEHNR, CDR2 FQNEAQ (reference sequence). CDR3 sequence reads: CASSFGLEGLLNYKQYF. As DNA, the CDR3 is TGTGCCAGCAGCTTTGGCTTGGAGGGACTACTAAACTACAAGCAGTACTTC. Filled out from reference TRBV7-9 and TRBJ2-7, the complete variable domain reads DTGVSQNPRHKITKRGQNVTFRCDPISEHNRLYWYRQTLGQGPEFLTYFQNEAQLEKSRLLSDRFSAERPKGSFSTLEIQRTEQGDSAMYLCASSFGLEGLLNYKQYFGPGTRLTVT.

V usage is TRBV27 and J usage is TRBJ2-7; the match to TRBD1 covers 8 bases. J was trimmed by 4 bases and V by 5 bases; bases with no gene match: 4. Germline CDR1 MNHEY, CDR2 SMNVEV (reference sequence). The CDR3 consists of 13 residues. CDR3 bases: TGTGCCAGCAGTGCACGGACAGGGTACGAGCAGTACTTC. This encodes CASSARTGYEQYF.

In its sample, this clonotype was seen many times. J is TRBJ1-2 and V is TRBV19, with D tentatively TRBD1 (6 bases). Germline assignment: CDR1 LNHDA and CDR2 SQIVND (reference sequence). CDR3 size: 14 residues. V lost 6 bases, J lost 4 bases, and 15 bases lay in between. This CDR3 reads CASSGPGQSYGYTF. Written as DNA, the CDR3 is TGTGCCAGTAGCGGCCCTGGACAGAGCTATGGCTACACCTTC.

This clonotype was recorded many times. The rearrangement links TRBV13 to TRBJ2-1, with TRBD2 matching 8 bases. Germline lookup yields CDR1 PRHDT and CDR2 FYEKMQ (reference sequence). With 2 bases clipped from V and 0 bases from J, the junction kept 3 bases outside the gene matches. This CDR3 is built from 16 residues. The CDR3 DNA reads as TGTGCCAGCAGCTTACCAGCGGGAGTCTCCTACAATGAGCAGTTCTTC. It translates to CASSLPAGVSYNEQFF. The full variable domain, its missing parts supplied by reference TRBV13 and TRBJ2-1, is AAGVIQSPRHLIKEKRETATLKCYPIPRHDTVYWYQQGPGQDPQFLISFYEKMQSDKGSIPDRFSAQQFSDYHSELNMSSLELGDSALYFCASSLPAGVSYNEQFFGPGTRLTVL.

This clonotype was seen at least ten times. V and J are TRBV28 and TRBJ1-5; 9 nucleotides line up with TRBD1. V dropped 6 bases and J dropped 4; count of bases not matched to a gene: 1. The CDR3 spans 13 residues. Germline-derived CDR1 and CDR2 are MDHEN and SYDVKM. As DNA, the CDR3 is TGTGCCAGCAGAGGACAGGGGAATCAGCCCCAGCATTTT. Its translation: CASRGQGNQPQHF.

This clonotype was counted ten times or more. This chain joins TRBV28 and TRBJ1-2, with a tentative D call TRBD1 (6 bases). Trimming removed 3 bases from V and 2 bases from J, with 10 bases in between. In germline, CDR1 is MDHEN, CDR2 SYDVKM. The CDR3 length is 14 residues. CDR3 in amino acids: CASSLTQGNYGYTF. DNA for the CDR3: TGTGCCAGCAGTTTGACCCAGGGGAACTATGGCTACACCTTC.

This CDR3 is CASNRAYEQYF. The CDR3 DNA is TGTGCCAGCAACCGGGCCTACGAGCAGTACTTC. The rearrangement uses TRBV2 and TRBJ2-7; D ambiguous. The V gene lost 7 bases and the J gene lost 2 bases, with 6 bases spanning the gap. Germline CDR1 SNHLY, CDR2 FYNNEI. CDR3 length: 11 residues.

This clonotype was detected a few times. The chain couples TRBV9 to TRBJ1-2; D is uncertain. The CDR3 consists of 16 residues. The V end was cut by 0 bases, the J end by 3 bases, with 15 bases between. Germline loops: CDR1 SGDLS, CDR2 YYNGEE. CDR3 region: CASSVGSRLAHYGYTF. The DNA for the CDR3 is TGTGCCAGCAGCGTAGGGAGTCGTCTTGCGCACTATGGCTACACCTTC. The full variable domain, with the rest looked up from reference TRBV9 and TRBJ1-2, is DSGVTQTPKHLITATGQRVTLRCSPRSGDLSVYWYQQSLDQGLQFLIQYYNGEERAKGNILERFSAQQFPDLHSELNLSSLELGDSALYFCASSVGSRLAHYGYTFGSGTRLTVV.

There are many counts of this clonotype. V is TRBV6-1 and J is TRBJ1-5, with D maybe TRBD1 (5 bases). The CDR3 consists of 14 residues. From germline, CDR1 is MNHNS and CDR2 SASEGT. The V gene lost 4 bases and the J gene lost 4 bases, with 11 bases spanning the gap. Here the CDR3 reads CASSVAGSNQPQHF. The CDR3 bases are TGTGCCAGCAGTGTGGCAGGGAGTAATCAGCCCCAGCATTTT.

There are many counts of this clonotype. The J gene is TRBJ2-3, the V gene TRBV27; no clear D. This CDR3 has 14 residues. Trimming stripped 3 bases from V and 5 bases from J, with 12 bases between. Germline assignment: CDR1 MNHEY and CDR2 SMNVEV (reference sequence). In DNA, the CDR3 is TGTGCCAGCAGTTTTTTAGGGCTGGGAGATACGCAGTATTTT. Translated: CASSFLGLGDTQYF.

A few counts support this clonotype. This chain joins TRBV6-5 and TRBJ2-2; possibly TRBD1 or TRBD2 for D (6 bases each). Germline-derived CDR1 and CDR2 are MNHEY and SVGAGI. The CDR3 sequence is 15 residues long. Between the trimmed V and J ends, which lost 0 bases and 6 bases, there was a span of 11 bases. The CDR3 here is CASSYSGGIAGELFF. CDR3 bases: TGTGCCAGCAGTTACTCCGGGGGCATCGCCGGGGAGCTGTTTTTT.

This clonotype has at least ten counts. The chain is built from TRBV9 and TRBJ2-1; D may be TRBD1 or TRBD2 (6 bases each). CDR1 and CDR2 from the germline V gene are SGDLS and YYNGEE. The CDR3 is 15 amino acids. The ends were cut back, 0 bases at V and 7 bases at J, with 14 bases in the middle. The CDR3 coding sequence is TGTGCCAGCAGCGTAGCTGGGGGGCGGGTGAATGAGCAGTTCTTC. This gives the protein CASSVAGGRVNEQFF.

As concerns this clonotype: A much larger clone is a single base away; this may be a read error. The chain links TRBV5-1 to TRBJ2-7, with D possibly being TRBD2 (6 bases). This CDR3 has 13 amino acids. CDR1 SGHRS and CDR2 YFSETQ come from the germline V gene. The V end was cut by 5 bases, the J end by 1 base, with 10 bases between. For the CDR3, the DNA is TGCGCCAGCAGAGTGGGACTGTCCTACGAGCAGTACTTC. It codes for CASRVGLSYEQYF.

This clonotype has just a few counts. This chain uses TRBV7-8 with TRBJ1-3, with a possible D match to TRBD1 (5 bases). The CDR3 has 17 residues. Germline values: CDR1 SGHVS, CDR2 FQNEAQ. V lost 2 bases, J lost 1 base, and 15 bases lay in between. In DNA form, the CDR3 reads TGTGCCAGCAGCTTAATCGTAGAGGCAGGGTCTGGAAACACCATATATTTT. Protein: CASSLIVEAGSGNTIYF. Variable domain in full (rest from reference TRBV7-8 and TRBJ1-3): GAGVSQSPRYKVAKRGQDVALRCDPISGHVSLFWYQQALGQGPEFLTYFQNEAQLDKSGLPSDRFFAERPEGSVSTLKIQRTQQEDSAVYLCASSLIVEAGSGNTIYFGEGSWLTVV.

This clonotype has a count of ten or more. This chain joins TRBV27 and TRBJ2-1; 10 bases align to TRBD2. The V gene's germline CDR1 is MNHEY and CDR2 SMNVEV (reference sequence). The V segment lost 7 bases and the J segment 8 bases; nucleotides outside the gene matches: 8. CDR3 length: 14 amino acids. CDR3 region: CASTGSGTSDEQFF. Written as DNA, the CDR3 is TGTGCCAGCACCGGTTCCGGGACTAGCGATGAGCAGTTCTTC.

This clonotype was seen ten or more times. This chain connects TRBV20-1 to TRBJ2-2; TRBD1 agrees at 8 bases. Losses at the gene ends were 6 bases for V and 5 bases for J; bases not matched to a gene: 11. Germline V gives CDR1 DFQATT, CDR2 SNEGSKA (reference sequence). CDR3 size: 15 residues. CDR3 sequence: CSAFGGQGGTGELFF. The CDR3 DNA sequence: TGCAGTGCGTTCGGAGGACAGGGAGGAACCGGGGAGCTGTTTTTT.

This clonotype occurred a few times. A much larger clone is a single base away; this may be a read error. V gene TRBV12-3 or TRBV12-4 combines with J gene TRBJ1-1; TRBD1 is a possible D gene (6 bases). CDR3 length: 15 amino acids. The CDR3 coding sequence is TGTGCCAGCAGTTACCGGGGAGGGGGTGGAACTGAAGCTTCCTTT. Protein sequence: CASSYRGGGGTEASF.

The chain is built from TRBV9 and TRBJ2-3; 7 bases align to TRBD2. Germline V CDR1 and CDR2: SGDLS, YYNGEE. The V and J ends lost 3 bases and 6 bases, in that order; junction bases with no gene match: 13. This CDR3 contains 16 residues. Here the CDR3 reads CASSAGTNDLRDTQYF. As DNA, the CDR3 is TGTGCCAGCAGCGCTGGGACTAACGACCTCCGGGATACGCAGTATTTT. Full variable domain (remainder filled in from reference TRBV9 and TRBJ2-3): DSGVTQTPKHLITATGQRVTLRCSPRSGDLSVYWYQQSLDQGLQFLIQYYNGEERAKGNILERFSAQQFPDLHSELNLSSLELGDSALYFCASSAGTNDLRDTQYFGPGTRLTVL.

This clonotype was counted at least ten times. The rearrangement links TRBV2 to TRBJ2-1; 9 bases are shared with TRBD1. The V gene's germline CDR1 is SNHLY and CDR2 FYNNEI. The length of the CDR3 is 17 residues. Germline trimming cut 5 bases from V and 6 bases from J; bases unmatched to any gene: 14. CDR3 protein: CASSYSEYGTGINEQFF. In DNA, the CDR3 is TGTGCCAGCAGTTACTCAGAGTATGGGACAGGGATCAATGAGCAGTTCTTC.

V gene TRBV4-3 combines with J gene TRBJ2-2; unclear D gene. There are 14 residues in the CDR3. Germline lookup yields CDR1 LGHNA and CDR2 YSLEER. Trimming cost V 0 bases and J 6 bases, with 8 bases left between them. The CDR3 is CASSQDFYAGELFF. The CDR3, as DNA: TGCGCCAGCAGCCAAGACTTTTACGCCGGGGAGCTGTTTTTT.

This clonotype appeared many times. The rearrangement links TRBV6-2 or TRBV6-3 to TRBJ2-3; no reliable D call. This CDR3 has 14 amino acids. Germline V gene data show CDR1 as MNHEY and CDR2 as SVGEGT. The V gene lost 6 bases and the J gene lost 1 base, with 11 bases spanning the gap. CDR3 bases: TGTGCCAGCAGGATCCCCGGACGCACAGATACGCAGTATTTT. Protein product: CASRIPGRTDTQYF.

This clonotype was picked up many times. The genes are TRBV9 and TRBJ2-7; tentatively, D is TRBD1 or TRBD2 (5 bases each). The CDR3 runs to 15 residues. In germline, CDR1 is SGDLS, CDR2 YYNGEE. V was cut by 5 bases and J by 6 bases, with 21 bases left in between. DNA for the CDR3: TGTGCCAGCAGTCAATTAACCGGGACCCCAAGCGAGCAGTACTTC. This encodes CASSQLTGTPSEQYF. The full variable domain, with the rest looked up from reference TRBV9 and TRBJ2-7, is DSGVTQTPKHLITATGQRVTLRCSPRSGDLSVYWYQQSLDQGLQFLIQYYNGEERAKGNILERFSAQQFPDLHSELNLSSLELGDSALYFCASSQLTGTPSEQYFGPGTRLTVT.

The sample holds many counts of this clonotype. The J gene is TRBJ2-5, the V gene TRBV20-1; D remains unclear. The CDR3 is 12 residues long. Germline V CDR1 and CDR2: DFQATT, SNEGSKA (reference sequence). V dropped 6 bases and J dropped 8 bases, with 16 bases sitting between them. CDR3 protein: CSAPMTGLTQYF. Written as DNA, the CDR3 is TGCAGTGCCCCAATGACCGGGCTAACCCAGTACTTC.

This clonotype was observed many times. The J gene is TRBJ2-7, the V gene TRBV2, with D perhaps matching TRBD1 or TRBD2 (5 bases each). CDR1 and CDR2 from the germline V gene are SNHLY and FYNNEI. V lost 4 bases and J lost 3, with 10 bases in between. The CDR3 loop spans 13 amino acids. CDR3 region: CASSGGLSYEQYF. The CDR3 coding sequence is TGTGCCAGCAGTGGGGGGTTAAGCTACGAGCAGTACTTC.

This clonotype was observed a handful of times. The V and J genes are TRBV6-2 or TRBV6-3 and TRBJ1-4; the D gene is possibly TRBD1 (5 bases). Deletions cut 5 bases from V and 5 bases from J, with 21 bases between. The CDR3 runs to 17 residues. Germline-derived CDR1 and CDR2 are MNHEY and SVGEGT. The CDR3 DNA is TGTGCCAGCAGTCAACCGATAGACAGACTACCCAATGAAAAACTGTTTTTT. Translated: CASSQPIDRLPNEKLFF.